Listed below are T cell receptor beta chains from one sample, sequenced in a study of T cells in Graves' hyperthyroidism and ophthalmopathy. MiXCR, applied by TCRdb to the multiplex PCR reads, yields one record per CDR3 protein. In the table there are around 240,000 distinct CDR3 sequences, about 15% of which are singletons. Sequencing input: blood. The source of these receptors is a woman aged 40-49 years with Graves' hyperthyroidism that later progressed to Graves' ophthalmopathy. CDR3s include the opening cysteine and the closing phenylalanine or tryptophan. D genes are given only for firm matches. Clone size, where shown, is once, few, many, or a class for clones that have expanded.

D	V	size	J	DNA	CDR3
.	TRBV7-3	many	TRBJ2-7	TGTGCCAGCAGCTTAGTCCGCGAGCAGTACTTC	CASSLVREQYF
.	TRBV28	many	TRBJ2-3	TGTGCCAGCAGTTTATCCCAGGGATACACAGATACGCAGTATTTT	CASSLSQGYTDTQYF
TRBD1	TRBV5-1	.	TRBJ2-3	TGCGCCAGCAGCACGGGACAGGCCGAGACAGATACGCAGTATTTT	CASSTGQAETDTQYF
.	TRBV6-1	many	TRBJ2-3	TGTGCCAGCACCTCCGACCGATACACAGATACGCAGTATTTT	CASTSDRYTDTQYF
.	TRBV7-9	few	TRBJ1-4	TGTGCCAGCAGCCTCAAGGCCGCAACTAATGAAAAACTGTTTTTT	CASSLKAATNEKLFF
.	TRBV6-1	many	TRBJ2-5	TGTGCCAGCAGTGAAAGAGCCCCCGGGAGTACACAAGAGACCCAGTACTTC	CASSERAPGSTQETQYF
TRBD1	TRBV30	many	TRBJ1-3	TGTGCCTGGAGAACGACAGGGTTGTCTGGAAACACCATATATTTT	CAWRTTGLSGNTIYF
.	TRBV6-1	many	TRBJ2-5	TGTGCCAGCAGGCTTAGAGGACAGCCGATCCCTGTCAAAGAGACCCAGTACTTC	CASRLRGQPIPVKETQYF
TRBD2	TRBV6-1	many	TRBJ2-5	TGTGCCAGCAGTACACTAGCGGGAGGAGAGACCCAGTACTTC	CASSTLAGGETQYF
TRBD1	TRBV6-1	many	TRBJ2-1	TGTGCCAGTGATACAGGGGGTATGCGCAATGAGCAGTTCTTC	CASDTGGMRNEQFF
TRBD2	TRBV18	.	TRBJ2-5	TGTGCTCCGCGGGGGGAGACCCAGTACTTC	CAPRGETQYF
.	TRBV25-1	.	TRBJ1-4	TGTGCCAGCAGTGAATATAAATCCGCATCGGGGGCGGAGGAAAAACTGTTTTTT	CASSEYKSASGAEEKLFF
TRBD1	TRBV5-1	many	TRBJ2-7	TGCGCCAGCAGCTTGGATGCAGGGGGCTACGAGCAGTACTTC	CASSLDAGGYEQYF
TRBD1	TRBV28	many	TRBJ2-3	TGTGCCAGTCACAGGGGGCGCGGAGATACGCAGTATTTT	CASHRGRGDTQYF
.	TRBV13	many	TRBJ2-7	TGTGCCAGCAGCTTAATCGGCCCGGGGGAGAGGTCCTACGAGCAGTACTTC	CASSLIGPGERSYEQYF
.	TRBV11-2	few	TRBJ1-3	TGTGCCAGCAGCCTAACGACAGTCTCTGGAAACACCATATATTTT	CASSLTTVSGNTIYF
TRBD1	TRBV5-4	few	TRBJ1-4	TGTGCCAGCAGCCCCTTCAGGGGGATGGGTGAAAAACTGTTTTTT	CASSPFRGMGEKLFF
.	TRBV6-1	many	TRBJ1-6	TGTGCCAGCAGCCCACGGGACAAGAATTCACCCCTCCACTTT	CASSPRDKNSPLHF
TRBD2	TRBV6-6	many	TRBJ2-5	TGTGCCAGCAGTTACTCTGGGACTAGCGGGTCGGAGACCCAGTACTTC	CASSYSGTSGSETQYF
TRBD1	TRBV4-2	many	TRBJ2-5	TGTGCCAGCAGCCAAGAGAGGACAGGGACATTGAAAGAGACCCAGTACTTC	CASSQERTGTLKETQYF
.	TRBV28	many	TRBJ2-5	TGTGCCAGCAGTTTTGGGCTAGCCAGTTCAGAGACCCAGTACTTC	CASSFGLASSETQYF
.	TRBV11-3	many	TRBJ2-2	TGTGCCAGCAGCCTGGGCATAAACACCGGGGAGCTGTTTTTT	CASSLGINTGELFF
TRBD1	TRBV27	few	TRBJ2-7	TGTGCCAGCAGTCCCCCGGACAGGGCGGTTTACGAGCAGTACTTC	CASSPPDRAVYEQYF
.	TRBV25-1	few	TRBJ2-7	TGTGCCAGCAGTCCCTCACCTACGGGCGAGCAGTACTTC	CASSPSPTGEQYF
.	TRBV7-6	many	TRBJ2-1	TGTGCCAGCAGCTTAGCGCCTGGGGGGACACTATACAATGAGCAGTTCTTC	CASSLAPGGTLYNEQFF
TRBD1	TRBV2	many	TRBJ2-7	TGTGCCAGCGCCGCGCAGGGGGCTGACGAGCAGTACTTC	CASAAQGADEQYF
TRBD2	TRBV28	many	TRBJ2-5	TGTGCCAGCAGTTTATTTGGGGGACTAGCGGGAGAGACCCAGTACTTC	CASSLFGGLAGETQYF
TRBD2	TRBV7-2	many	TRBJ2-1	TGTGCCAGCAGCTTAGGAGGACTAGCGGGAGTCGAGCAGTTCTTC	CASSLGGLAGVEQFF
.	TRBV29-1	many	TRBJ1-1	TGCAGCGTTGAAGATGGGGGATCGACCACTGAAGCTTTCTTT	CSVEDGGSTTEAFF
.	TRBV6-1	many	TRBJ1-3	TGTGCCAGCACTGCAGGGACGGCTGGAAACACCATATATTTT	CASTAGTAGNTIYF
TRBD2	TRBV20-1	many	TRBJ2-7	TGCAGTGCCTGTCGGGGCGGGCTACTAGCGGGAGGAACCTACGAGCAGTACTTC	CSACRGGLLAGGTYEQYF
TRBD2	TRBV5-1	few	TRBJ2-7	TGCGCCAGCAGTCGACAGATACAACTAGCGGGAGTTTTGTACGAGCAGTACTTC	CASSRQIQLAGVLYEQYF
.	TRBV28	.	TRBJ1-5	TGTGCCAGCAGTTTAGTCGGGGCAGCCTTACAGCCCCAGCATTTT	CASSLVGAALQPQHF
.	TRBV18	many	TRBJ2-2	TGTGCCAGCTCACGACTCACTTCGAGCCAGAACACCGGGGAGCTGTTTTTT	CASSRLTSSQNTGELFF
TRBD1	TRBV12-3/TRBV12-4	many	TRBJ1-3	TGTGCCAGCAGCTTGACAGGGCCTGGAAACACCATATATTTT	CASSLTGPGNTIYF
TRBD2	TRBV12-3/TRBV12-4	once	TRBJ2-5	TGTGCCAGCAGTTCGGGACTAGCGGGAGCCAGAGAGACCCAGTACTTC	CASSSGLAGARETQYF
.	TRBV4-2	few	TRBJ2-2	TGTGCCAGCAGCCAAGATGTGGGGGTAGCGGAAAACACCGGGGAGCTGTTTTTT	CASSQDVGVAENTGELFF
.	TRBV6-1	many	TRBJ1-6	TGTGCCAGCAGTGAACGGGGTTATAATTCACCCCTCCACTTT	CASSERGYNSPLHF
.	TRBV7-9	many	TRBJ2-1	TGTGCCAGCAGCTTCACTAGTGGTCTCGGGTACAATGAGCAGTTCTTC	CASSFTSGLGYNEQFF
.	TRBV28	once	TRBJ2-7	TGTGCCAGCACGCGGCAGAACTACGAGCAGTACTTC	CASTRQNYEQYF
.	TRBV9	few	TRBJ1-5	TGTGCCAGCAGCGTAGCGGGTCAGGGGATCGGTCAGCCCCAGCATTTT	CASSVAGQGIGQPQHF
TRBD1	TRBV28	few	TRBJ1-2	TGTGCCAGCAGCACAGGGGGCCGGGGCTATGGCTACACCTTC	CASSTGGRGYGYTF
.	TRBV7-9	.	TRBJ1-2	TGTGCCAGCACTGGCGGTTCTAACTATGGCTACACCTTC	CASTGGSNYGYTF
TRBD2	TRBV7-6	.	TRBJ2-1	TGTGCCAGCAGCTCCGGACTAGCGGGCTACAATGAGCAGTGCTTC	CASSSGLAGYNEQCF
TRBD2	TRBV2	many	TRBJ2-1	TGTGCCAGCAGCGTAGCGGGAGGGGTGACCTACAATGAGCAGTTCTTC	CASSVAGGVTYNEQFF
.	TRBV6-1	many	TRBJ2-5	TGTGCCAGCAGTGAATACACAGGGATGGTAGAGACCCAGTACTTC	CASSEYTGMVETQYF
.	TRBV29-1	few	TRBJ1-3	TGCAGCGCGAGGGTACAGGGAAACACCATATATTTT	CSARVQGNTIYF
.	TRBV6-1	.	TRBJ2-5	TGTGCCAGTGTACCAGGGATGAGAGAGACCCAGTACTTC	CASVPGMRETQYF
TRBD1	TRBV10-3	many	TRBJ1-4	TGTGCCATCAGCCCGGGACAGGGGAATACTAATGAAAAACTGTTTTTT	CAISPGQGNTNEKLFF
TRBD1	TRBV3-1	many	TRBJ1-5	TGTGCCAGCAGCCAAGAGTCTTCCGGGACAGGGTTCAATCAGCCCCAGCATTTT	CASSQESSGTGFNQPQHF
TRBD1	TRBV28	many	TRBJ1-4	TGTGCCAGCAGTCCGGGGTCAGGGGGGTTTGCAACTAATGAAAAACTGTTTTTT	CASSPGSGGFATNEKLFF
TRBD1	TRBV28	many	TRBJ1-5	TGTGCCAGCAGTTTACAGGGGGCAGAGCAGCCCCAGCATTTT	CASSLQGAEQPQHF
.	TRBV20-1	once	TRBJ2-3	TGCAGTGCTCCCGTTACGGGAGTCCCGATGGTGGCGCAGTATTTT	CSAPVTGVPMVAQYF